These 2 T cell receptor beta chains were sequenced from one sample in a study of OX40 agonist ivuxolimab in advanced cancers. The assay was immunoSEQ multiplex PCR, and TCRdb's table has in-frame clones only and misses some. The sample gives more than 75,000 clones, 89% of which show up once; over 0.35% is in the top ten. Sequenced here: CD4+ or CD8+ T cells sorted from blood, sampled in a trial of the OX40 agonist ivuxolimab. Receptors were obtained from an adult with an advanced solid tumor such as melanoma, head and neck, liver or kidney cancer.

The rearrangement uses TRBV6-5 and TRBJ2-1; no reliable D call. The germline V and J ends were trimmed by 0 bases and 3 bases, with 9 bases remaining between them. Germline V CDR1 and CDR2: MNHEY, SVGAGI. The CDR3 has 15 amino acids. The CDR3 is CASSYSRWDYNEQFF. CDR3 in DNA: TGTGCCAGCAGTTACTCGAGGTGGGACTACAATGAGCAGTTCTTC.

V is TRBV9 and J is TRBJ1-3; 7 bases fit TRBD1. V gave up 3 bases and J gave up 2 bases; unmatched junction bases: 5. The CDR3 has 15 amino acids. Germline CDR1 reads SGDLS; CDR2 reads YYNGEE. The CDR3 region has the DNA TGTGCCAGCAGCGCCCCAGGGGGGGCTGGAAACACCATATATTTT. It specifies CASSAPGGAGNTIYF.